This T cell receptor (beta chain) derives from a study of beta chain features in type 1 diabetes. At the level of the study: In all, 85 million to 130 million sorted cells from all samples were analyzed.

Since all of the isolated RNA was reverse transcribed, expressed TCRB transcripts were what got sequenced. The data were produced by immunoSEQ multiplex PCR, yet TCRdb's version contains in-frame clones alone and is incomplete. This sample has about 370,000 clones; less than 15% occur once, and the top ten carry approximately 0.019%. A single heparinised draw of approximately 110 mL on average was taken per donor. Sorted populations were all over 98% pure. This clone turned up a few times. What it binds is not known. Study-level results: Naive, central memory and regulatory TCRB repertoires appeared more similar among patients than healthy donors.

The clonotype comes from a woman younger than 30 in good health. Specimen: naive CD4+ T cells from blood.

The DNA for the CDR3 is TGTGCCAGCAGTTCTGGGACTCCTTTAGAGCAGTACTTC. It is translated as CASSSGTPLEQYF. The chain has TRBV28 and TRBJ2-7; perhaps TRBD2 as D (6 bases). The CDR3 consists of 13 residues. Germline CDR1 reads MDHEN; CDR2 reads SYDVKM. Deletions cut 4 bases from V and 7 bases from J, with 14 bases between.